One and the same sample provided the 21 T cell receptor beta chains below, sequenced in a study of early T cells in non-severe SARS-CoV-2 infection. Each CDR3 protein is one row after TCRdb ran MiXCR on the 5' RACE reads. Among 25,000 to 35,000 distinct CDR3 sequences listed, about 3.8% were seen once. Material for sequencing was whole blood. The source of these receptors is an adult who was a healthcare worker with PCR-confirmed SARS-CoV-2 infection or an uninfected control (not recorded which).

This clonotype was observed at least ten times. This chain uses TRBV5-1 with TRBJ1-2, with D perhaps matching TRBD1 (5 bases). Germline V gene lookup returns CDR1 SGHRS and CDR2 YFSETQ. The CDR3 spans 14 residues. Trimming stripped 3 bases from V and 6 bases from J, with 15 bases between. CDR3 sequence reads: CASSSPGGEDGYTF. The CDR3 DNA is TGCGCCAGCAGCTCCCCGGGGGGAGAGGATGGCTACACCTTC.

This clonotype was seen at least ten times. The genes are TRBV6-5 and TRBJ2-3; 8 bases agree with TRBD1. V lost 6 bases and J lost 3; bases outside the gene matches: 8. This CDR3 spans 15 amino acids. CDR1 and CDR2 from the germline V gene are MNHEY and SVGAGI. The CDR3 coding sequence is TGTGCCAGCAGCAGACAGGGGCGGGAAACAGATACGCAGTATTTT. This gives the protein CASSRQGRETDTQYF.

This clonotype came up many times. The V and J genes are TRBV12-3 or TRBV12-4 and TRBJ1-2; TRBD1 is a possible D gene (5 bases). Trimming took off 8 bases at V and 0 bases at J, with 10 bases between the two ends. The CDR3 is made up of 13 amino acids. The DNA for the CDR3 is TGTGCCAGCGGGGGGTCTGCTAACTATGGCTACACCTTC. Residues: CASGGSANYGYTF.

The table lists this clonotype with many counts. CDR3 nucleotide sequence: TGTGCCAGCAGCGTAGGGGGACCGTCCTACAATGAGCAGTTCTTC. Translation: CASSVGGPSYNEQFF. The chain employs TRBV9 and TRBJ2-1; TRBD1 or TRBD2 may be the D gene (5 bases each). The CDR3 consists of 15 residues. The V end lost 0 bases, the J end lost 1 base, and 8 bases lay between the germline ends. Germline CDR1 and CDR2: SGDLS and YYNGEE.

This clonotype was recorded at least ten times. This sequence joins TRBV6-2 or TRBV6-3 and TRBJ1-2, with TRBD1 matching 9 bases. In germline, CDR1 is MNHEY, CDR2 SVGEGT. V was pared by 7 bases and J by 2 bases, with 8 bases of the junction left unmatched. The CDR3 is 15 residues long. The CDR3 DNA reads as TGTGCCAGCATTCCCCGGGGACAGGGAAACTATGGCTACACCTTC. Encoded protein: CASIPRGQGNYGYTF.

This clonotype was detected once. The V gene is TRBV13, the J gene TRBJ2-2; D is undetermined. There are 12 residues in the CDR3. Trimming shortened V by 8 bases and J by 6 bases, and 10 bases separated the two germline ends. Looked up from germline, CDR1 is PRHDT and CDR2 is FYEKMQ (reference sequence). The CDR3 DNA sequence: TGTGCCAGCGCGTCCAACCCCGGGGAGCTGTTTTTT. Its protein product is CASASNPGELFF.

This clonotype has ten or more counts. This chain connects TRBV2 to TRBJ2-1, with 10 bases aligning to TRBD1. Germline-derived CDR1 and CDR2 are SNHLY and FYNNEI. The CDR3 has 13 amino acids. Trimming took 9 bases from V and 8 from J; bases not matched to a gene: 7. CDR3: CASKTGGEDEQFF. The CDR3 nucleotides read TGTGCCAGTAAGACAGGGGGCGAGGATGAGCAGTTCTTC.

This clonotype occurred many times. The CDR3 loop is CASFMREEEFF. The CDR3 DNA follows: TGTGCCAGCTTCATGCGGGAGGAAGAGTTCTTC. The V gene is TRBV2, the J gene TRBJ2-1, with 8 nucleotides matching TRBD2. Germline V gene sequence: CDR1 SNHLY, CDR2 FYNNEI. Germline trimming cut 8 bases from V and 14 bases from J; bases unmatched to any gene: 8. This CDR3 region has 11 residues.

This clonotype was counted at least ten times. This chain uses TRBV6-5 with TRBJ1-5; 9 positions match TRBD1. The CDR3 loop spans 15 amino acids. Germline CDR1 MNHEY, CDR2 SVGAGI. V lost 2 bases and J lost 2; bases outside the gene matches: 1. The CDR3 loop reads CASSYTGGGNQPQHF. The CDR3 region has the DNA TGTGCCAGCAGTTACACAGGGGGCGGCAATCAGCCCCAGCATTTT.

As for this clonotype: A much larger clone lies one base from this, so it may be a read error. V and J are TRBV19 and TRBJ2-3; possible D gene TRBD2, 5 bases. The CDR3 consists of 15 residues. Germline lookup yields CDR1 LNHDA and CDR2 SQIVND (reference sequence). CDR3 DNA: TGTACCAGTAGTATAACAGCGGTTAAAGCAGATACGCAGTATTTT. Encoded protein: CTSSITAVKADTQYF.

This clonotype was recorded many times. This sequence joins TRBV6-2 or TRBV6-3 and TRBJ1-1; no clear D. Trimming left V 0 bases short and J 1 base short, with 12 bases between. This CDR3 region has 16 residues. Germline CDR1 is MNHEY and CDR2 is SVGEGT. The CDR3 DNA sequence: TGTGCCAGCAGTTACTCCCGGAAGGCTTCGAACACTGAAGCTTTCTTT. It translates to CASSYSRKASNTEAFF.

This clonotype was counted at least ten times. The V and J genes are TRBV7-6 and TRBJ2-5, with D tentatively TRBD1 or TRBD2 (5 bases each). The CDR3 runs to 15 residues. Germline loops: CDR1 SGHVS, CDR2 FNYEAQ. Trimming took 5 bases from V and 0 from J, leaving 13 bases between them. CDR3 coding DNA: TGTGCCAGCAGCGGGGGAACGGGGTACCAAGAGACCCAGTACTTC. It translates to CASSGGTGYQETQYF.

This clonotype has ten or more counts. V gene TRBV10-1 combines with J gene TRBJ1-2, with D possibly matching TRBD1 (6 bases). V gave up 6 bases and J gave up 7 bases, with 24 bases separating them. The CDR3 spans 16 residues. Per germline, CDR1 WNHNN and CDR2 SYGVQD (reference sequence). CDR3 residues: CASSPYGGSPPSGYTF. The CDR3 bases are TGCGCCAGCAGCCCGTACGGGGGCAGCCCCCCAAGTGGCTACACCTTC.

This clonotype was found many times. The chain uses TRBV7-9 and TRBJ1-2; TRBD1 matches at 8 bases. CDR1 and CDR2 (germline): SEHNR, FQNEAQ (reference sequence). This CDR3 spans 13 amino acids. V shed 5 bases, J shed 4 bases, and the junction held 3 bases outside the gene matches. Here the CDR3 DNA reads TGTGCCAGCAGCCATGGACAGGGCTATGGCTACACCTTC. This gives the protein CASSHGQGYGYTF.

This clonotype occurred once. Written as DNA, the CDR3 is TGCAGCGTGGCCGGGGGACGAGCTAATGAAAAACTGTTTTTT. This codes for CSVAGGRANEKLFF. The chain has TRBV29-1 and TRBJ1-4, with D perhaps matching TRBD1 (5 bases). This CDR3 has 14 amino acids. The germline V gene has CDR1 SQVTM and CDR2 ANQGSEA. The V end was cut by 6 bases, the J end by 3 bases, with 14 bases between. Looking up the rest from reference TRBV29-1 and TRBJ1-4 gives the full variable domain: SAVISQKPSRDICQRGTSLTIQCQVDSQVTMMFWYRQQPGQSLTLIATANQGSEATYESGFVIDKFPISRPNLTFSTLTVSNMSPEDSSIYLCSVAGGRANEKLFFGSGTQLSVL.

The chain joins TRBV12-3 or TRBV12-4 to TRBJ2-5, with 8 bases that match TRBD2. V shed 3 bases and J 3 bases; nucleotides not matched to a gene: 6. The CDR3 is made up of 15 amino acids. The chain's CDR3 is CASSFGGDPKETQYF. The CDR3 bases are TGTGCCAGCAGTTTCGGGGGGGATCCCAAAGAGACCCAGTACTTC.

This clonotype was detected many times. V gene TRBV9 combines with J gene TRBJ2-1; D gene unclear. V lost 0 bases and J 7 bases, leaving 8 bases between the germline ends. This CDR3 has 13 residues. Per germline, CDR1 SGDLS and CDR2 YYNGEE. Here the CDR3 reads CASSVGARNEQFF. The CDR3 bases are TGTGCCAGCAGCGTAGGGGCTAGGAATGAGCAGTTCTTC.

The sample holds many counts of this clonotype. The chain is built from TRBV5-5 and TRBJ2-1; the match to TRBD2 covers 10 bases. V was pared by 4 bases and J by 4 bases, with 8 bases of the junction left unmatched. The CDR3 has 16 residues. CDR1 is SGHKS and CDR2 is YYEKEE in the germline V gene (reference sequence). CDR3 nucleotides: TGTGCCAGCAGCCCTGCGGTAGCGGGGGGATACAATGAGCAGTTCTTC. Translation gives CASSPAVAGGYNEQFF.

Details on this clonotype: This may arise from a read error, as a much more abundant clone is one base away. The chain has TRBV7-9 and TRBJ2-7; D not certain. This CDR3 comprises 12 residues. Between the trimmed V and J ends, which lost 3 bases and 0 bases, there was a span of 3 bases. Germline CDR1 and CDR2: SEHNR and FQNEAQ (reference sequence). The CDR3 DNA reads as TGTGCCAGCAGCTTCCACTCCTACGAGCAGTACTTC. Protein sequence: CASSFHSYEQYF.

This clonotype has a count of ten or more. An end of the junction does not agree with germline; a read error may underlie this. This CDR3 reads CASSNRAPGSYNEQFF. In DNA, the CDR3 is TGTGCTAGCAGCAACCGGGCCCCCGGTTCCTACAATGAGCAGTTCTTC. The chain carries TRBV7-7 and TRBJ2-1; no reliable D call. Germline CDR1 SSHAT, CDR2 FNYEAQ (reference sequence). There are 16 residues in the CDR3.

This clonotype was counted ten times or more. The chain has TRBV18 and TRBJ1-1; no reliable D call. The V gene's germline CDR1 is KGHSH and CDR2 LQKENI. Trimming cost V 2 bases and J 4 bases, with 14 bases left between them. The length of the CDR3 is 15 residues. The CDR3: CASSPSEGIGTEAFF. Written as DNA, the CDR3 is TGTGCCAGCTCACCATCGGAAGGGATAGGCACTGAAGCTTTCTTT.